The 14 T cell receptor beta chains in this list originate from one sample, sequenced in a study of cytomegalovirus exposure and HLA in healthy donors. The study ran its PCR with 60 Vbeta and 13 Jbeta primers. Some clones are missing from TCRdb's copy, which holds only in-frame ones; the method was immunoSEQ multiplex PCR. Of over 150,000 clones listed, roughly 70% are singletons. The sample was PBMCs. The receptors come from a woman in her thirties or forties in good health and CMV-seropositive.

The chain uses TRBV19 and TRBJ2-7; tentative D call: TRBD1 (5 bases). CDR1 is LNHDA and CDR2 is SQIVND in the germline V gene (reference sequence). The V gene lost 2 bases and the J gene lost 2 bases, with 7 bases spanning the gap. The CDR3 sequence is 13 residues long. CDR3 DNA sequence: TGTGCCAGTAGTATATCAGGGACCTACGAGCAGTACTTC. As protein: CASSISGTYEQYF. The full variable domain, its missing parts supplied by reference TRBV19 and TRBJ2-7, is DGGITQSPKYLFRKEGQNVTLSCEQNLNHDAMYWYRQDPGQGLRLIYYSQIVNDFQKGDIAEGYSVSREKKESFPLTVTSAQKNPTAFYLCASSISGTYEQYFGPGTRLTVT.

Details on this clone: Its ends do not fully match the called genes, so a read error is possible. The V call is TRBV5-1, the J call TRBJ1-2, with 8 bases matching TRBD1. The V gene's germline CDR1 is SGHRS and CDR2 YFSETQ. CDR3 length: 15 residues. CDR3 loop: CASSLGQGATYGYPF. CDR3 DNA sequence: TGCGCCAGCAGCTTGGGGCAGGGGGCCACCTATGGCTACCCCTTC.

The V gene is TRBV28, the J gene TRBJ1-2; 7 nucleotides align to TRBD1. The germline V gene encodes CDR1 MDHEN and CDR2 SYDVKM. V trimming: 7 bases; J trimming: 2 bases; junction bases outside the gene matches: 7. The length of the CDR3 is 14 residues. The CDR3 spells CASKTLGQNYGYTF. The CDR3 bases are TGTGCCAGCAAAACCTTGGGACAGAACTATGGCTACACCTTC.

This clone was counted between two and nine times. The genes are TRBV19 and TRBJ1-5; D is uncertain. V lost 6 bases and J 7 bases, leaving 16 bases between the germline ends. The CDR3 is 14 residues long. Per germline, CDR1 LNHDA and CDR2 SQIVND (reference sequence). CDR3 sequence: CASSGASREQPQHF. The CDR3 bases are TGTGCCAGTAGCGGAGCGAGTCGGGAGCAGCCCCAGCATTTT.

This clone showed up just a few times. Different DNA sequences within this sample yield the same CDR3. The DNA for the CDR3 is TGTGCCAGCAGTTCGGGGACAGGGGGCTACGAGCAGTACTTC. Amino acid sequence: CASSSGTGGYEQYF. The chain couples TRBV27 to TRBJ2-7; TRBD1 matches 11 bases. This CDR3 region has 14 residues. CDR1 MNHEY and CDR2 SMNVEV come from the germline V gene (reference sequence). J gave up 3 bases and V 4 bases, and 2 bases lay outside the gene matches.

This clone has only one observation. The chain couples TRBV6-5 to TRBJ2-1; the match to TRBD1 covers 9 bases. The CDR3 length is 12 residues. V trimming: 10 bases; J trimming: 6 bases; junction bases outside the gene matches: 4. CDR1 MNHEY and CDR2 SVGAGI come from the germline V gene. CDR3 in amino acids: CATRDRVNEQFF. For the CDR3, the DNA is TGTGCCACGAGGGACAGGGTCAATGAGCAGTTCTTC.

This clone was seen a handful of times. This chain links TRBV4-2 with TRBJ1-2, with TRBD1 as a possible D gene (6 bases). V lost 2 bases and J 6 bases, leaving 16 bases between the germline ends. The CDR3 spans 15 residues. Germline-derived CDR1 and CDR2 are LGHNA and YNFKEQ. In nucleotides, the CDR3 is TGTGCCAGCAGCCAATTTAGTACAGGGAACGATGGCTACACCTTC. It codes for CASSQFSTGNDGYTF.

The DNA for the CDR3 is TGTGCCAGCAGCAAACACAGACAGGGTTATAATTCACCCCTCCACTTT. Residues: CASSKHRQGYNSPLHF. The rearrangement uses TRBV21-1 and TRBJ1-6; the table names TRBD1, a call not compared with the DNA. TRBV21-1 is a pseudogene segment. The CDR3 length is 16 residues.

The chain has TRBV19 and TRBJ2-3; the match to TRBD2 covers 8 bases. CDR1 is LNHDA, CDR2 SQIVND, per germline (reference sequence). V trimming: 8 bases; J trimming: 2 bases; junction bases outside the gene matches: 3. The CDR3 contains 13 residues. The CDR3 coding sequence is TGTGCCAGTGCGGGGGGTTCCACAGATACGCAGTATTTT. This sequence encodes CASAGGSTDTQYF.

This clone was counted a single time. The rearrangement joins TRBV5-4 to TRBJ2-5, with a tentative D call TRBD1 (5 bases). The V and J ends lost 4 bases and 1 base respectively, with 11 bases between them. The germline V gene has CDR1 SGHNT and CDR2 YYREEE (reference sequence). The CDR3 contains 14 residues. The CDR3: CASSPTASQETQYF. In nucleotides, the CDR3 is TGTGCCAGCAGCCCGACAGCGTCCCAAGAGACCCAGTACTTC.

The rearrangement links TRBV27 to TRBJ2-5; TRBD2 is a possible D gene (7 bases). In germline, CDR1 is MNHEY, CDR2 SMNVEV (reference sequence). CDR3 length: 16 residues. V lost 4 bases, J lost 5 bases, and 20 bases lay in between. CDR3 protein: CASSWVGGGGRETQYF. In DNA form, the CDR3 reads TGTGCCAGCAGTTGGGTTGGGGGGGGCGGGCGGGAGACCCAGTACTTC.

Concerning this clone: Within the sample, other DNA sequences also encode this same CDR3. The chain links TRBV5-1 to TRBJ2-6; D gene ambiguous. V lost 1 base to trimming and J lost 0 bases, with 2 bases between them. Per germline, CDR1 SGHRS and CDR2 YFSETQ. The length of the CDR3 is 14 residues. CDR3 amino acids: CASSLRSGANVLTF. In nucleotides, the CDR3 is TGCGCCAGCAGCTTGCGCTCTGGGGCCAACGTCCTGACTTTC.

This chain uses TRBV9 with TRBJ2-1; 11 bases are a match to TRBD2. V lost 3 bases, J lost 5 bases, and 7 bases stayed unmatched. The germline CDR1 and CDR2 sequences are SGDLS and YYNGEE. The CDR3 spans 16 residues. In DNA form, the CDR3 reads TGTGCCAGCAGCGGCGGGGGACTAGCGGTGAACAATGAGCAGTTCTTC. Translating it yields CASSGGGLAVNNEQFF.

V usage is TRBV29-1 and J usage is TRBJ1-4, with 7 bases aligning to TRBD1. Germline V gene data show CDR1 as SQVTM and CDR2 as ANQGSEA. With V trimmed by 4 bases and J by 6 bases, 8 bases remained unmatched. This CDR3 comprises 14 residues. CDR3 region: CSVGAAGGDEKLFF. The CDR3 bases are TGCAGCGTTGGGGCGGCAGGGGGAGATGAAAAACTGTTTTTT.